Presented here are 18 T cell receptor beta chains from one specimen sequenced in a study of blood T cell repertoires in COVID-19. TCRdb's table, derived via immunoSEQ multiplex PCR, lists solely in-frame clones and lacks some. The top ten clones hold roughly 2% of a sample with roughly 430,000 clones, approximately 85% of them seen once. Sequenced: PBMCs or T cells enriched from blood (not recorded which). These receptors came from a woman aged 40 to 50 with acute COVID-19.

Only one count was recorded for this clone. The CDR3 sequence is CASSQGQDATDTQYF. In DNA, the CDR3 is TGTGCCAGCAGCCAAGGACAGGACGCCACAGATACGCAGTATTTT. This sequence joins TRBV3-1 (or the pseudogene TRBV3-2) and TRBJ2-3; tentative D call: TRBD1 (6 bases). V was cut by 1 base and J by 2 bases, with 10 bases left in between. This CDR3 is built from 15 residues. Germline CDR1 and CDR2: LGHDT and YNNKEL (reference sequence).

The chain couples TRBV7-2 to TRBJ2-5; 15 bases are shared with TRBD2. The length of the CDR3 is 15 residues. CDR1 and CDR2 from the germline V gene are SGHTA and FQGNSA. Trimming removed 3 bases from V and 9 bases from J; junction bases left unmatched: 5. The CDR3 protein is CASSFRTSGGASQYF. The CDR3 region has the DNA TGTGCCAGCAGCTTTAGGACTAGCGGGGGGGCCTCCCAGTACTTC.

The chain recombines TRBV7-2 with TRBJ2-7; D is undetermined. V was shortened by 0 bases and J by 0 bases, with 6 bases between the two germline ends. The CDR3 covers 14 residues. Germline assignment: CDR1 SGHTA and CDR2 FQGNSA. In nucleotides, the CDR3 is TGTGCCAGCAGCTTAGCCCGCAGCTCCTACGAGCAGTACTTC. As protein: CASSLARSSYEQYF. The whole variable domain, remainder taken from reference TRBV7-2 and TRBJ2-7, is GAGVSQSPSNKVTEKGKDVELRCDPISGHTALYWYRQSLGQGLEFLIYFQGNSAPDKSGLPSDRFSAERTGGSVSTLTIQRTQQEDSAVYLCASSLARSSYEQYFGPGTRLTVT.

The chain links TRBV7-2 to TRBJ2-3; D remains ambiguous. The CDR3 covers 14 residues. CDR1 is SGHTA and CDR2 is FQGNSA in the germline V gene. The ends were cut back, 1 base at V and 0 bases at J, with 5 bases in the middle. In DNA form, the CDR3 reads TGTGCCAGCAGCTTAGTCCCGAGCACAGATACGCAGTATTTT. It specifies CASSLVPSTDTQYF.

This clone showed up just once. The CDR3 DNA reads as TGTGCCAGTACTCACGACAGGGTGGGTGGCTACACCTTC. The encoded protein is CASTHDRVGGYTF. V and J are TRBV19 and TRBJ1-2; TRBD1 matches at 7 bases. Trimming removed 7 bases from V and 7 bases from J; junction bases left unmatched: 9. Germline lookup yields CDR1 LNHDA and CDR2 SQIVND (reference sequence). The CDR3 contains 13 residues. The full variable domain, in which reference TRBV19 and TRBJ1-2 provide the parts outside the CDR3, is DGGITQSPKYLFRKEGQNVTLSCEQNLNHDAMYWYRQDPGQGLRLIYYSQIVNDFQKGDIAEGYSVSREKKESFPLTVTSAQKNPTAFYLCASTHDRVGGYTFGSGTRLTVV.

In its sample, this clone was seen once. The chain couples TRBV27 to TRBJ2-4; 7 positions match TRBD2. With 1 base clipped from V and 2 bases from J, the junction kept 8 bases outside the gene matches. The CDR3 sequence is 17 residues long. Germline lookup yields CDR1 MNHEY and CDR2 SMNVEV (reference sequence). DNA of the CDR3: TGTGCCAGCAGTTTATACGCCGGGGGGTACCCCAAAAACATTCAGTACTTC. Translation gives CASSLYAGGYPKNIQYF.

Only one count was recorded for this clone. This chain links TRBV2 with TRBJ1-4, with TRBD1 identical over 8 bases. The CDR3 is 16 amino acids. V dropped 4 bases and J dropped 4; count of bases not matched to a gene: 8. Germline loops: CDR1 SNHLY, CDR2 FYNNEI. The CDR3 region is CASSVGQGVINEKLFF. In DNA, the CDR3 is TGTGCCAGCAGTGTTGGACAGGGCGTTATTAATGAAAAACTGTTTTTT.

This clone appeared a few times. The rearrangement links TRBV12-3 or TRBV12-4 to TRBJ1-2; D is undetermined. V dropped 3 bases and J dropped 9 bases, with 8 bases sitting between them. The CDR3 consists of 11 residues. The CDR3 reads CASSFGGSYTF. CDR3 nucleotides: TGTGCCAGCAGTTTTGGCGGGAGCTACACCTTC.

The chain has TRBV3-1 (or the pseudogene TRBV3-2) and TRBJ2-1; 13 nucleotides agree with TRBD2. The CDR3 length is 16 residues. V lost 3 bases and J lost 4; bases outside the gene matches: 3. Per germline, CDR1 LGHDT and CDR2 YNNKEL (reference sequence). In nucleotides, the CDR3 is TGTGCCAGCAGCCAGACTAGCGGGGGGCGATACAATGAGCAGTTCTTC. It codes for CASSQTSGGRYNEQFF.

The chain carries TRBV3-1 (or the pseudogene TRBV3-2) and TRBJ2-3, with 9 bases aligning to TRBD2. CDR1 LGHDT and CDR2 YNNKEL come from the germline V gene (reference sequence). With V trimmed by 3 bases and J by 5 bases, 6 bases remained unmatched. The CDR3 runs to 15 residues. CDR3 nucleotide sequence: TGTGCCAGCAGCCACGTAGCGGGGGCTAGAGATACGCAGTATTTT. It yields the protein CASSHVAGARDTQYF.

V is TRBV2 and J is TRBJ1-2; tentative D call: TRBD1 (6 bases). The CDR3 has 14 amino acids. The germline V and J ends were trimmed by 4 bases and 3 bases, with 12 bases remaining between them. Germline-derived CDR1 and CDR2 are SNHLY and FYNNEI. CDR3 sequence (DNA): TGTGCCAGCAGTGGAAACAGGGTCCACTATGGCTACACCTTC. It translates to CASSGNRVHYGYTF.

The chain is built from TRBV20-1 and TRBJ2-1, with D possibly matching TRBD2 (7 bases). The V end lost 3 bases, the J end lost 1 base, and 16 bases lay between the germline ends. CDR3 length: 16 amino acids. The germline CDR1 and CDR2 sequences are DFQATT and SNEGSKA (reference sequence). This CDR3 is CSASQRGAPSYNEQFF. CDR3 coding DNA: TGCAGTGCTAGTCAACGGGGGGCCCCTTCCTACAATGAGCAGTTCTTC.

The DNA of the CDR3 is TGCGCCAGCAGCACGGACAGTATTTATGGCTACACCTTC. Translating gives CASSTDSIYGYTF. V usage is TRBV5-1 and J usage is TRBJ1-2, with D maybe TRBD1 (6 bases). Germline values: CDR1 SGHRS, CDR2 YFSETQ. Trimming took off 4 bases at V and 5 bases at J, with 12 bases between the two ends. This CDR3 has 13 amino acids.

The V and J genes are TRBV2 and TRBJ2-3, with a tentative D call TRBD1 (5 bases). This CDR3 is built from 15 residues. Germline V gives CDR1 SNHLY, CDR2 FYNNEI. Trimming removed 4 bases from V and 0 bases from J, with 11 bases in between. CDR3 loop: CASSGKGMSTDTQYF. The CDR3 region has the DNA TGTGCCAGCAGTGGCAAGGGGATGAGCACAGATACGCAGTATTTT.

V gene TRBV11-2 combines with J gene TRBJ1-1; D remains unclear. The V gene lost 0 bases and the J gene lost 6 bases, with 8 bases spanning the gap. CDR3 length: 13 residues. Germline-derived CDR1 and CDR2 are SGHAT and FQNNGV. The CDR3 coding sequence is TGTGCCAGCAGCTTAGAGTCCGGGGCTGAAGCTTTCTTT. It encodes CASSLESGAEAFF.

The V and J genes are TRBV27 and TRBJ1-4; D gene uncertain. CDR1 is MNHEY and CDR2 is SMNVEV in the germline V gene (reference sequence). CDR3 length: 16 residues. V lost 5 bases and J lost 10, with 23 bases in between. The CDR3 DNA follows: TGTGCCAGCAGTAATCAACTTGAAAATACAGCGGGAAAACTGTTTTTT. Encoded protein: CASSNQLENTAGKLFF.

V usage is TRBV5-5 and J usage is TRBJ1-4; the match to TRBD1 covers 7 bases. V dropped 7 bases and J dropped 7; count of bases not matched to a gene: 13. This CDR3 has 15 residues. CDR1 and CDR2 from the germline V gene are SGHKS and YYEKEE (reference sequence). The CDR3 here is CASEDSGGVIEKLFF. The CDR3 DNA is TGTGCCAGCGAAGACTCAGGGGGTGTTATTGAAAAACTGTTTTTT.

A few counts support this clone. This chain connects TRBV9 to TRBJ1-1; the D gene is possibly TRBD1 (6 bases). Deletions cut 4 bases from V and 1 base from J, with 14 bases between. CDR3 length: 15 residues. Germline CDR1 and CDR2: SGDLS and YYNGEE. The DNA for the CDR3 is TGTGCCAGCAGCCCACAGGGAGCTAAGAACACTGAAGCTTTCTTT. As protein: CASSPQGAKNTEAFF.